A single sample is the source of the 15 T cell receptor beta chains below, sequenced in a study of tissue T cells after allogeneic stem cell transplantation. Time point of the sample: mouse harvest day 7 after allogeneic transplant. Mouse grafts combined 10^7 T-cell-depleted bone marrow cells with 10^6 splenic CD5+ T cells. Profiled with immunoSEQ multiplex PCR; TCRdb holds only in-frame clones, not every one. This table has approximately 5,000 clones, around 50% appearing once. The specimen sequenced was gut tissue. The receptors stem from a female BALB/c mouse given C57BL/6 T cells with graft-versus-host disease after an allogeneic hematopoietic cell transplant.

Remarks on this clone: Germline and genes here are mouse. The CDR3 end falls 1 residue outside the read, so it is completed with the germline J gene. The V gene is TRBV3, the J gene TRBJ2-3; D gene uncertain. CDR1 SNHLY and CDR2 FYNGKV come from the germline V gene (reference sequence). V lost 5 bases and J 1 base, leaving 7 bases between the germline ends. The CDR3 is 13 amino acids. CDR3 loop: CASSPGGAETLYF. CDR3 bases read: TGTGCCAGCAGCCCCGGCGGTGCAGAAACGCTGTAT.

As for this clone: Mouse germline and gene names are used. CDR3 DNA (partial): TGTGCTAGCAGCAGGGGGGGGCAGCTCTAC. Its protein is CASSRGGQLY. The full CDR3 protein reads CASSRGGQLYF. This chain connects TRBV29 to TRBJ2-2; 7 nucleotides agree with TRBD1. The sequence runs out 1 residue before the end of the CDR3; the remainder is reconstructed from the germline J gene. The germline V gene has CDR1 MSHET and CDR2 SYDVDS. V was pared by 6 bases and J by 8 bases, with 0 bases of the junction left unmatched. This CDR3 region has 11 residues.

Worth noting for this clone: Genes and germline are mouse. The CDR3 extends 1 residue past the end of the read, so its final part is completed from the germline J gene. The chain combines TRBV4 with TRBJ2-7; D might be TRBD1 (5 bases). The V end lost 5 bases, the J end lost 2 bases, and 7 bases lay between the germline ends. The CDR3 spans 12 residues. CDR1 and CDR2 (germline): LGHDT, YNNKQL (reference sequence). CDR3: CASSPTAYEQYF. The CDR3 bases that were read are TGTGCCAGCAGCCCGACAGCCTATGAACAGTAC.

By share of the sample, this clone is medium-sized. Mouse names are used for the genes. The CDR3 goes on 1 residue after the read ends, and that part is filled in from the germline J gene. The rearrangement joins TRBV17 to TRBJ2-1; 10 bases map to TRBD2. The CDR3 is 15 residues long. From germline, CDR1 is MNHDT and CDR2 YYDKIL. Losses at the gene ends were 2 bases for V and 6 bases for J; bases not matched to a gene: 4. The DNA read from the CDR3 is TGTGCTAGCAGTAGACTGGGGGGGCCCTTTGCTGAGCAGTTC. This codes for CASSRLGGPFAEQF. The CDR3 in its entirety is CASSRLGGPFAEQFF.

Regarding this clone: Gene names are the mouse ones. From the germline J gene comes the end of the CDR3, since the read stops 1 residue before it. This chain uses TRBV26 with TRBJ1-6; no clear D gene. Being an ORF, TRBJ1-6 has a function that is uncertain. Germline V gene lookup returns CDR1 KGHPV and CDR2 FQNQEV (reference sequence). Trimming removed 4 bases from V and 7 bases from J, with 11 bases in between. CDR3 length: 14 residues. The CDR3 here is CASSRPGGNSPLYF. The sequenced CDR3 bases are TGTGCCAGCAGTCGTCCGGGCGGGAATTCGCCCCTCTAC.

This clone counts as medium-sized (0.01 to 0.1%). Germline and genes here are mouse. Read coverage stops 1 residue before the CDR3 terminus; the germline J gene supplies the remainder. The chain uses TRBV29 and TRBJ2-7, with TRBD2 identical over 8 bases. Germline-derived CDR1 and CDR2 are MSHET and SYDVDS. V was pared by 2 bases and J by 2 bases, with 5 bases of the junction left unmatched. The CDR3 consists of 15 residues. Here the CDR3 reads CASSLGGGRPYEQYF. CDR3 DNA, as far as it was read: TGTGCTAGCAGTTTAGGGGGGGGGCGCCCCTATGAACAGTAC.

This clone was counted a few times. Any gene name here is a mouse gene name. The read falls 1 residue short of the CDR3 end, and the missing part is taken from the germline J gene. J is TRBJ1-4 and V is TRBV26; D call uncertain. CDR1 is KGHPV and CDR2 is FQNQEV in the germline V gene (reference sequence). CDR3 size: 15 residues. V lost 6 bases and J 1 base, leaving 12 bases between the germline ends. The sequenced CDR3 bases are TGTGCCAGCAGGCTGACACCTAATTCCAACGAAAGATTATTT. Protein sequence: CASRLTPNSNERLF. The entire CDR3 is CASRLTPNSNERLFF.

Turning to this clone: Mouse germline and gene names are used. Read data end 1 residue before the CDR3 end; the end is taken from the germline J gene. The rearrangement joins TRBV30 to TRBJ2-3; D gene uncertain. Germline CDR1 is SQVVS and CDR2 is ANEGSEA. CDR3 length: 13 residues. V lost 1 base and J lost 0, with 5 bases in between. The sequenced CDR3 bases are TGTAGTTCTAGAGGGTTGAGTGCAGAAACGCTGTAT. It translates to CSSRGLSAETLY. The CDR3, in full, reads CSSRGLSAETLYF.

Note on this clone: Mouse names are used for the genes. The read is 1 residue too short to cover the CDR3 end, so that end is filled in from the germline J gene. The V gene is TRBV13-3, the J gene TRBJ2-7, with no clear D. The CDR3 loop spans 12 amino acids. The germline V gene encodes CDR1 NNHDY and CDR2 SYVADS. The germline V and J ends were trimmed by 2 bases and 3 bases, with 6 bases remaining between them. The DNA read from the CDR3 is TGTGCCAGCAGTGAACGCATCTATGAACAGTAC. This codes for CASSERIYEQY. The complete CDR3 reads CASSERIYEQYF.

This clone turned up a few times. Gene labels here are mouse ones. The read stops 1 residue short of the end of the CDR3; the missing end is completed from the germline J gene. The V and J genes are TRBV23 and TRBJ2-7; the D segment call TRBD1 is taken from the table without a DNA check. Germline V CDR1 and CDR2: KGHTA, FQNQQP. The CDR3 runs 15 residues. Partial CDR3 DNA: TGCTCCAGCAGTCAACCCGGGACAGGGGGCTATGAACAGTAC. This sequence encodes CSSSQPGTGGYEQY. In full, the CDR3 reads CSSSQPGTGGYEQYF.

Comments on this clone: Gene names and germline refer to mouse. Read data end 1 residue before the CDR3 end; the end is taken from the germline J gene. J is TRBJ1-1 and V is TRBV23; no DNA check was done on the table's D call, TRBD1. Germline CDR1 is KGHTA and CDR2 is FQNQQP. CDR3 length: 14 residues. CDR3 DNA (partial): TGCTCCAGCAGTCAATCGGACAGGGGAACAGAAGTCTTC. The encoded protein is CSSSQSDRGTEVF. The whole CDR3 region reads CSSSQSDRGTEVFF.

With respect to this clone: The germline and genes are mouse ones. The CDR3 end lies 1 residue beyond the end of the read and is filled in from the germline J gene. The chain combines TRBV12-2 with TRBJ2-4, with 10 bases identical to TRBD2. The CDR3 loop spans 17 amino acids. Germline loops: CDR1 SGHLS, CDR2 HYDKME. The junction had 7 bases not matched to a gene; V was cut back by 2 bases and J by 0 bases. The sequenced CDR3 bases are TGTGCCAGCTCTCCCGACTGGGGGGACCCTAGTCAAAACACCTTGTAC. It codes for CASSPDWGDPSQNTLY. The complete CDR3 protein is CASSPDWGDPSQNTLYF.

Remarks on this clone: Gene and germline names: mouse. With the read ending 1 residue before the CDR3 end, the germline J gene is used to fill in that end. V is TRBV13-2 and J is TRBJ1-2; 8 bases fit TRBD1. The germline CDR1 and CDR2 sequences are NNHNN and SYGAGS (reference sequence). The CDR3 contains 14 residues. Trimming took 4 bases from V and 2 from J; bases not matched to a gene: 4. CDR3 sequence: CASGYRGGNSDYTF. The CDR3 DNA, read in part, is TGTGCCAGCGGTTACAGGGGGGGGAACTCCGACTACACC.

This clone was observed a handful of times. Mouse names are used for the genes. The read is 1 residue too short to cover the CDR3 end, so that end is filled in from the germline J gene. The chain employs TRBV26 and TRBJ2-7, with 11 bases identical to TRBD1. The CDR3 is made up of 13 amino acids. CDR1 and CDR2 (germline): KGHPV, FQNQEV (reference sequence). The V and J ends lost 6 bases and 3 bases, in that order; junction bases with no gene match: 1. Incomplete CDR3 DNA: TGTGCCAGCAGGGGGACAGGGGGCTATGAACAGTAC. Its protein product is CASRGTGGYEQY. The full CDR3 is CASRGTGGYEQYF.

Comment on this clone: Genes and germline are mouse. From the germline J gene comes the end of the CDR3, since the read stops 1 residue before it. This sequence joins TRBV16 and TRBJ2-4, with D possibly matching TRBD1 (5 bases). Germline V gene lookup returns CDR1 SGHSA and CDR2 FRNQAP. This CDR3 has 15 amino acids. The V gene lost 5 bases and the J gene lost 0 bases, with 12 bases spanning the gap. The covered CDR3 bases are TGTGCAAGCAGCCCCGGACAATATAGTCAAAACACCTTGTAC. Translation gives CASSPGQYSQNTLY. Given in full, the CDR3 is CASSPGQYSQNTLYF.